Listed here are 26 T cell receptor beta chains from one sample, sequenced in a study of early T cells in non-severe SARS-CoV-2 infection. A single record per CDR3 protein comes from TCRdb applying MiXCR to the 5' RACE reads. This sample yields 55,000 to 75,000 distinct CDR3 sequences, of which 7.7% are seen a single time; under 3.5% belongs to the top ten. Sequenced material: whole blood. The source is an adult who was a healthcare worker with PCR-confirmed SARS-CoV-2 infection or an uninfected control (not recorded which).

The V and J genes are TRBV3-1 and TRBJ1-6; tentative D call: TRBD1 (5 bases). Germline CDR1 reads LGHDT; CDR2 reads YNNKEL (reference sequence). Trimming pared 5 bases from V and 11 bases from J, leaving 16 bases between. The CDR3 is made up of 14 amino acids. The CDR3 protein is CASSSRRGPTPLHF. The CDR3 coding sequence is TGTGCCAGCAGCTCCCGGAGGGGACCGACACCCCTCCACTTT.

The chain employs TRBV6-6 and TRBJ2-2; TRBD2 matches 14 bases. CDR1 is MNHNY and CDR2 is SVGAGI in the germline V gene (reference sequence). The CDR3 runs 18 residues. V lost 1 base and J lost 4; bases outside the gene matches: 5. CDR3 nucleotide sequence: TGTGCCAGCAGTTACTTCATTGGACTAGCGGGAGGCACCGGGGAGCTGTTTTTT. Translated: CASSYFIGLAGGTGELFF.

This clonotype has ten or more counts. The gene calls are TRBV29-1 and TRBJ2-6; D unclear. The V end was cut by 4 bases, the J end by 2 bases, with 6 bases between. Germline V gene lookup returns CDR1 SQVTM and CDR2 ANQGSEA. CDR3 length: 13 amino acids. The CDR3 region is CSVGYAGANVLTF. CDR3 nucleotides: TGCAGCGTTGGGTACGCTGGGGCCAACGTCCTGACTTTC.

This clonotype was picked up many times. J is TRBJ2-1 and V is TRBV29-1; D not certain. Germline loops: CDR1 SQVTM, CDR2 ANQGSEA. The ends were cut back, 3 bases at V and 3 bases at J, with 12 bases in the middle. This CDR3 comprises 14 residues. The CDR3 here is CSVEWLRGYNEQFF. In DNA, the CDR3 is TGCAGCGTTGAGTGGTTGCGCGGCTACAATGAGCAGTTCTTC.

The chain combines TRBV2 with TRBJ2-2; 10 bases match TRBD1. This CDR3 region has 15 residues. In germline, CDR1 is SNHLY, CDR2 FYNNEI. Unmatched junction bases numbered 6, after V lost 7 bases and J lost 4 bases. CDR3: CASNDRGLVTGELFF. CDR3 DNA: TGTGCCAGCAATGACAGGGGGCTGGTCACCGGGGAGCTGTTTTTT.

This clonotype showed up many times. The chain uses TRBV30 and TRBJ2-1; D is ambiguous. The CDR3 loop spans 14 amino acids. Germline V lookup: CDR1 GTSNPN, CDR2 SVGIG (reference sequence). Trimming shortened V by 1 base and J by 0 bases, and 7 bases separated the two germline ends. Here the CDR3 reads CAWSGITSYNEQFF. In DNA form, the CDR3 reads TGTGCCTGGAGTGGGATCACCTCCTACAATGAGCAGTTCTTC.

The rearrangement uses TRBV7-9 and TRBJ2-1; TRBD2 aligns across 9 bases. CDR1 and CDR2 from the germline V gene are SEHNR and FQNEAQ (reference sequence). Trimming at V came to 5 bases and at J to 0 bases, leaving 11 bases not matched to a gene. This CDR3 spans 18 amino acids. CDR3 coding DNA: TGTGCCAGCAGCCCAATCGGGGCGGGAGGGAGCTCCTACAATGAGCAGTTCTTC. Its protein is CASSPIGAGGSSYNEQFF. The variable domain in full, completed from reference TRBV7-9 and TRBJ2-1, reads DTGVSQNPRHKITKRGQNVTFRCDPISEHNRLYWYRQTLGQGPEFLTYFQNEAQLEKSRLLSDRFSAERPKGSFSTLEIQRTEQGDSAMYLCASSPIGAGGSSYNEQFFGPGTRLTVL.

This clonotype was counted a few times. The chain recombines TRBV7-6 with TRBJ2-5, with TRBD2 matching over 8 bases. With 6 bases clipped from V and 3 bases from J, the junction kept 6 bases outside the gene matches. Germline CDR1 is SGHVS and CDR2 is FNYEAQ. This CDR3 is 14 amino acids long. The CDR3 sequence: CASRHTSGEETQYF. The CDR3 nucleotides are TGTGCCAGCAGACATACTAGCGGCGAAGAGACCCAGTACTTC. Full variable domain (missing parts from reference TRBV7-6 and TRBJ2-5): GAGVSQSPRYKVTKRGQDVALRCDPISGHVSLYWYRQALGQGPEFLTYFNYEAQQDKSGLPNDRFSAERPEGSISTLTIQRTEQRDSAMYRCASRHTSGEETQYFGPGTRLLVL.

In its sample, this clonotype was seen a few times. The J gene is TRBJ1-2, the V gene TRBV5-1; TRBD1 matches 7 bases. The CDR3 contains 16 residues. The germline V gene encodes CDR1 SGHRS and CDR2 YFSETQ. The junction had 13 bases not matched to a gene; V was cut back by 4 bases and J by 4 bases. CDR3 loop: CASSAQFTGEGYGYTF. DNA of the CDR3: TGCGCCAGCAGCGCCCAATTCACAGGGGAAGGCTATGGCTACACCTTC.

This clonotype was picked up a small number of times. The CDR3 DNA sequence: TGTGCCAGCACGCATTGGGGATCCGTTGAAGCTTTCTTT. This encodes CASTHWGSVEAFF. The rearrangement links TRBV25-1 to TRBJ1-1; D uncertain. V was pared by 7 bases and J by 7 bases, with 16 bases between. Germline lookup yields CDR1 MGHDK and CDR2 SYGVNS. The CDR3 sequence is 13 residues long.

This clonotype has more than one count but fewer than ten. The CDR3 coding sequence is TGCAGTGCTAGAGGGAGCCTCCTAAGCTCCTACGAGCAGTACTTC. Its translation: CSARGSLLSSYEQYF. V gene TRBV20-1 combines with J gene TRBJ2-7; D uncertain. This CDR3 is built from 15 residues. The V gene's germline CDR1 is DFQATT and CDR2 SNEGSKA (reference sequence). Trimming pared 1 base from V and 0 bases from J, leaving 13 bases between.

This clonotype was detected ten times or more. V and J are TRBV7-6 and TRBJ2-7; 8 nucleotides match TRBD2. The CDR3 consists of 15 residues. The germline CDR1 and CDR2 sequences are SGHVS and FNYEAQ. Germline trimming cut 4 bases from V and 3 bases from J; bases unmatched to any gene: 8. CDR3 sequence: CASSYLREGYYEQYF. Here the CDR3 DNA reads TGTGCCAGCAGCTACCTTCGGGAGGGGTACTACGAGCAGTACTTC.

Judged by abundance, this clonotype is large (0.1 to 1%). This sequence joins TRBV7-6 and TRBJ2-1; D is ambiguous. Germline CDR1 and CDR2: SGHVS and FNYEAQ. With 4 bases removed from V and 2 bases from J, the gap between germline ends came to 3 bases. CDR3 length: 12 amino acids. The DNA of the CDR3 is TGTGCCAGCAGCTCGACCTACAATGAGCAGTTCTTC. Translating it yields CASSSTYNEQFF.

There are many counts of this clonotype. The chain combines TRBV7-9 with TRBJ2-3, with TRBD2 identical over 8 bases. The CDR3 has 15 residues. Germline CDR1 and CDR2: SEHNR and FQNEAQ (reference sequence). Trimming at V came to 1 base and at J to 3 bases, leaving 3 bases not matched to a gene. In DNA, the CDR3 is TGTGCCAGCAGCTTAGGACTAGCGCCTACAGATACGCAGTATTTT. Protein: CASSLGLAPTDTQYF. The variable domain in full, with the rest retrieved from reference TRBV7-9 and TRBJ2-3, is DTGVSQNPRHKITKRGQNVTFRCDPISEHNRLYWYRQTLGQGPEFLTYFQNEAQLEKSRLLSDRFSAERPKGSFSTLEIQRTEQGDSAMYLCASSLGLAPTDTQYFGPGTRLTVL.

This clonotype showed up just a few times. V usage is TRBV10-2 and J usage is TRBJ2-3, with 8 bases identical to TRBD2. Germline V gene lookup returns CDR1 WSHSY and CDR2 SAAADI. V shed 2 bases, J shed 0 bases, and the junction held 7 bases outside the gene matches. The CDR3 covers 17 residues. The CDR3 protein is CASSEPSLAGSTDTQYF. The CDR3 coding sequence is TGCGCCAGCAGTGAGCCTAGTCTAGCGGGCAGCACAGATACGCAGTATTTT.

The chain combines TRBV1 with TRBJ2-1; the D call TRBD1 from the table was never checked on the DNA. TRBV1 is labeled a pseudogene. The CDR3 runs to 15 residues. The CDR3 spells CTSRVLRGPSNEQFF. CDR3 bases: TGCACCAGCAGGGTACTTAGGGGGCCTAGCAATGAGCAGTTCTTC.

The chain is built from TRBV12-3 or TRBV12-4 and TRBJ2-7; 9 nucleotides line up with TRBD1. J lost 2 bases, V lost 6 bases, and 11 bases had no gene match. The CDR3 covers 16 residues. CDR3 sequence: CASRGQGLDLTYEQYF. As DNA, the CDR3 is TGTGCCAGCAGGGGACAGGGTCTAGACCTAACCTACGAGCAGTACTTC.

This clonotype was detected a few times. In DNA form, the CDR3 reads TGTGCCAGCAGCGTAGACAGCCACACTGAAGCTTTCTTT. Translation: CASSVDSHTEAFF. The chain is built from TRBV9 and TRBJ1-1; no clear D. Trimming stripped 0 bases from V and 3 bases from J, with 6 bases between. Germline values: CDR1 SGDLS, CDR2 YYNGEE. The CDR3 consists of 13 residues.

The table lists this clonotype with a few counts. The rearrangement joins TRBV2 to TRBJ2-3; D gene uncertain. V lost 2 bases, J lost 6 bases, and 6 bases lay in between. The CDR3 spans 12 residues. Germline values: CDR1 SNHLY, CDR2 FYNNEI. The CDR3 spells CASSEIRDTQYF. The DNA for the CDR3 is TGTGCCAGCAGTGAAATCAGGGATACGCAGTATTTT.

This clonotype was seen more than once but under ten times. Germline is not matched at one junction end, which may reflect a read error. The CDR3 DNA follows: TGCGGCGTTGAAGGGACTAGCGGGACAGATACGCAGTATTTT. Translating it yields CGVEGTSGTDTQYF. J is TRBJ2-3 and V is TRBV29-1; TRBD2 matches at 12 bases. Germline V gene sequence: CDR1 SQVTM, CDR2 ANQGSEA. The CDR3 runs 14 residues.

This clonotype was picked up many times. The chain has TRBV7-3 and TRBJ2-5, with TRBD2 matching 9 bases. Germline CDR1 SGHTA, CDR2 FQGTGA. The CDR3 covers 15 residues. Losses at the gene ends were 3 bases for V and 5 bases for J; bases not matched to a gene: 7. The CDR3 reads CASSLTSGSMETQYF. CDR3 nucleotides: TGTGCCAGCAGCTTGACTAGCGGTTCTATGGAGACCCAGTACTTC.

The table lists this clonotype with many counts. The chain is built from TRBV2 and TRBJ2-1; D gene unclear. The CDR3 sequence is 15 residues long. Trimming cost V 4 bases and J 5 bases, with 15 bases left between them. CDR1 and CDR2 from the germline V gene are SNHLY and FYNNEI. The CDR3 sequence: CASSGAPGIHNEQFF. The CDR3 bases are TGTGCCAGCAGTGGGGCACCGGGCATCCACAATGAGCAGTTCTTC.

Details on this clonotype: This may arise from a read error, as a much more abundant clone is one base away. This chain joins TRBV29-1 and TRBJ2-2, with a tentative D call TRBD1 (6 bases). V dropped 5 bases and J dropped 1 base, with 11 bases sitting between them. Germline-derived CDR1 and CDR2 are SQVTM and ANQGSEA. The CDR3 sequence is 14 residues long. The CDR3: CSVRQGRNTGELFF. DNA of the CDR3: TGCAGCGTTAGGCAGGGGAGGAACACCGGGGAGCTGTTTTTT.

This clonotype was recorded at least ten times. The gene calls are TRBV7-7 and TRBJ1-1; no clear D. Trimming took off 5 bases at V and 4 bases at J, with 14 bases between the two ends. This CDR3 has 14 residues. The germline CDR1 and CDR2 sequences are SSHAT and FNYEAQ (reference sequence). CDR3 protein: CASSHFDMATEAFF. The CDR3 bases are TGTGCCAGCAGCCACTTCGACATGGCCACTGAAGCTTTCTTT. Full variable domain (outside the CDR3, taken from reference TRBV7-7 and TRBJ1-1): GAGVSQSPRYKVTKRGQDVTLRCDPISSHATLYWYQQALGQGPEFLTYFNYEAQPDKSGLPSDRFSAERPEGSISTLTIQRTEQRDSAMYRCASSHFDMATEAFFGQGTRLTVV.

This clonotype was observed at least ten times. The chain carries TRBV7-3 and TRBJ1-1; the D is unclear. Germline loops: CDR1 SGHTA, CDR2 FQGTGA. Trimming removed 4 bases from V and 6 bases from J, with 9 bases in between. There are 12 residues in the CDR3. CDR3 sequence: CASSSSNAEAFF. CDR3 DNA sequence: TGTGCCAGCAGCTCCTCTAACGCTGAAGCTTTCTTT.

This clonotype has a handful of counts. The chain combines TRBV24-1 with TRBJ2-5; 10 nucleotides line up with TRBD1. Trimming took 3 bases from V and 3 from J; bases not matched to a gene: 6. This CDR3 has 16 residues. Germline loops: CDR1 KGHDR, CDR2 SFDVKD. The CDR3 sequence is CATSDATGGQKETQYF. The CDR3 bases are TGTGCCACCAGTGATGCGACAGGGGGCCAAAAAGAGACCCAGTACTTC.